The next 22 T cell receptor beta chains were all read from a single sample in a study of multiple sclerosis patients with progressive multifocal leukoencephalopathy. Time point of the sample: time of PML onset. The assay was immunoSEQ multiplex PCR, and TCRdb's table has in-frame clones only and misses some. The sample has 30,000 or so clones, approximately 84% seen once. Sequencing was performed on PBMCs, taken from a patient treated with natalizumab. The receptor source for this set is a human donor with progressive multifocal leukoencephalopathy.

This clone was detected once. The chain employs TRBV11-2 and TRBJ1-4, with 7 positions matching TRBD1. The CDR3 extends over 15 amino acids. With 5 bases clipped from V and 3 bases from J, the junction kept 6 bases outside the gene matches. Germline V gives CDR1 SGHAT, CDR2 FQNNGV. CDR3 residues: CASSPDRAANEKLFF. CDR3 nucleotides: TGTGCCAGCAGCCCCGACAGGGCGGCTAATGAAAAACTGTTTTTT.

The gene calls are TRBV7-9 and TRBJ2-1; 9 bases agree with TRBD2. The length of the CDR3 is 17 residues. Germline assignment: CDR1 SEHNR and CDR2 FQNEAQ (reference sequence). V lost 2 bases, J lost 6 bases, and 11 bases stayed unmatched. DNA for the CDR3: TGTGCCAGCAGCTTATTGTCCGGGGGACTAGCCTCCAATGAGCAGTTCTTC. This sequence encodes CASSLLSGGLASNEQFF.

This clone was seen only once. J is TRBJ2-1 and V is TRBV28; 16 bases align to TRBD2. From germline, CDR1 is MDHEN and CDR2 SYDVKM. The CDR3 has 18 residues. V gave up 10 bases and J gave up 0 bases; unmatched junction bases: 9. The CDR3 sequence is CATKGGLAGGLSYNEQFF. In DNA, the CDR3 is TGTGCCACCAAAGGGGGACTAGCGGGAGGGCTCTCCTACAATGAGCAGTTCTTC.

V gene TRBV5-1 combines with J gene TRBJ2-2, with D perhaps matching TRBD1 (5 bases). This CDR3 contains 16 residues. Germline V CDR1 and CDR2: SGHRS, YFSETQ. V lost 4 bases and J 0 bases, leaving 13 bases between the germline ends. In DNA form, the CDR3 reads TGCGCCAGCAGCCATGGGGCAGGGACGAACACCGGGGAGCTGTTTTTT. Residues: CASSHGAGTNTGELFF.

The rearrangement uses TRBV5-1 and TRBJ2-7, with 7 bases lining up with TRBD1. Trimming cost V 1 base and J 0 bases; bases outside gene matches: 4. The CDR3 runs to 15 residues. CDR1 is SGHRS and CDR2 is YFSETQ in the germline V gene. For the CDR3, the DNA is TGCGCCAGCAGCTTGACCGGGACAGTCTCCTACGAGCAGTACTTC. Amino acid sequence: CASSLTGTVSYEQYF.

This chain joins TRBV12-1 and TRBJ2-5; the table gives TRBD1 as D, unverified against the DNA. The J call could be wrong; TRBJ2-7 is a better fit for the DNA end. TRBV12-1 is annotated as a pseudogene. CDR3 length: 18 amino acids. CDR3 region: CASSSNRRDRGKVHEQYF. The CDR3 DNA reads as TGTGCCAGCAGCAGTAATCGACGGGACAGGGGCAAAGTCCACGAGCAGTACTTC.

This chain connects TRBV7-9 to TRBJ2-7, with D unclear. The CDR3 is 15 residues long. Trimming cost V 6 bases and J 0 bases, with 15 bases left between them. CDR1 and CDR2 from the germline V gene are SEHNR and FQNEAQ (reference sequence). CDR3 DNA: TGTGCCAGCAGTCGCGGCGTCCGTGGCTCCTACGAGCAGTACTTC. Its protein product is CASSRGVRGSYEQYF.

V gene TRBV15 combines with J gene TRBJ2-7, with 8 bases matching TRBD1. CDR1 is LNHNV and CDR2 is YYDKDF in the germline V gene (reference sequence). The CDR3 runs to 15 residues. V gave up 0 bases and J gave up 2 bases; unmatched junction bases: 3. CDR3: CATSRERTGPYEQYF. The CDR3 DNA is TGTGCCACCAGCAGAGAAAGGACAGGGCCCTACGAGCAGTACTTC.

This clone was seen a few times. The gene calls are TRBV2 and TRBJ2-7; 7 bases are a match to TRBD1. The CDR3 extends over 15 amino acids. J lost 0 bases, V lost 6 bases, and 8 bases had no gene match. Germline V gene lookup returns CDR1 SNHLY and CDR2 FYNNEI. Written as DNA, the CDR3 is TGTGCCAGCAGACCGGACAGGCCGACCTCCTACGAGCAGTACTTC. It is translated as CASRPDRPTSYEQYF.

The chain links TRBV7-6 to TRBJ2-1; D remains unclear. The CDR3 consists of 16 residues. Germline V gene lookup returns CDR1 SGHVS and CDR2 FNYEAQ. V shed 3 bases and J shed 1 base, with 13 bases lying between them. CDR3 nucleotides: TGTGCCAGCAGCTTCCCCCGGAAGGAGTCCTACAATGAGCAGTTCTTC. Residues: CASSFPRKESYNEQFF.

This clone was seen just once. This rearrangement joins TRBV11-3 to TRBJ1-3; no firm D call. Per the germline V gene, CDR1 is SGHNT and CDR2 is YENEEA. The CDR3 contains 16 residues. Trimming stripped 3 bases from V and 0 bases from J, with 12 bases between. This chain's CDR3 is CASSFITRDSGNTIYF. The CDR3 region has the DNA TGTGCCAGCAGCTTTATCACACGGGACTCTGGAAACACCATATATTTT.

The CDR3 sequence: CASSQSGGGIKTQYF. The CDR3 DNA is TGCGCCAGCAGTCAATCGGGGGGAGGAATAAAGACCCAGTACTTC. The V call is TRBV23-1, the J call TRBJ2-5; TRBD2 might be the D (6 bases). TRBV23-1 is reported as an ORF; its role is uncertain. V was shortened by 0 bases and J by 6 bases, with 14 bases between the two germline ends. CDR3 size: 15 residues.

The V call is TRBV2, the J call TRBJ2-7, with D possibly TRBD1 on 5 matching bases. CDR3 size: 16 residues. Trimming shortened V by 2 bases and J by 4 bases, and 18 bases separated the two germline ends. Germline CDR1 and CDR2: SNHLY and FYNNEI. The CDR3 DNA follows: TGTGCCAGCAGTGAAATAGGGGATAACTCTGCGTACGAGCAGTACTTC. It translates to CASSEIGDNSAYEQYF.

This clone was detected only once. The rearrangement uses TRBV2 and TRBJ1-1; D is possibly TRBD1 (5 bases). This CDR3 region has 13 residues. Trimming left V 3 bases short and J 3 bases short, with 8 bases between. Germline values: CDR1 SNHLY, CDR2 FYNNEI. Written as DNA, the CDR3 is TGTGCCAGCAGTGAGACAGAAGACACTGAAGCTTTCTTT. Translated, it gives CASSETEDTEAFF.

The chain carries TRBV7-2 and TRBJ2-7; D is unresolved. The V and J ends lost 6 bases and 0 bases respectively, with 12 bases between them. This CDR3 has 14 residues. The germline V gene encodes CDR1 SGHTA and CDR2 FQGNSA. Here the CDR3 DNA reads TGTGCCAGCAGTCCTACGACGAGCTCCTACGAGCAGTACTTC. Translating it yields CASSPTTSSYEQYF.

The chain couples TRBV30 to TRBJ1-2; 7 bases agree with TRBD1. V lost 4 bases to trimming and J lost 2 bases; unmatched junction nucleotides: 10. The CDR3 consists of 15 residues. CDR1 is GTSNPN, CDR2 SVGIG, per germline (reference sequence). The CDR3 DNA is TGTGCCTGGACCCCCCCACAGGGGAGGAACTATGGCTACACCTTC. Its translation: CAWTPPQGRNYGYTF.

J is TRBJ1-1 and V is TRBV2; 7 bases fit TRBD1. After removal of 3 bases from V and 0 bases from J, the junction contained 4 bases not matched to a gene. Germline V CDR1 and CDR2: SNHLY, FYNNEI. This CDR3 contains 15 residues. CDR3 region: CASSESGQLNTEAFF. CDR3 sequence (DNA): TGTGCCAGCAGTGAGTCGGGACAGCTGAACACTGAAGCTTTCTTT. The complete variable domain, with remaining parts taken from reference TRBV2 and TRBJ1-1, reads EPEVTQTPSHQVTQMGQEVILRCVPISNHLYFYWYRQILGQKVEFLVSFYNNEISEKSEIFDDQFSVERPDGSNFTLKIRSTKLEDSAMYFCASSESGQLNTEAFFGQGTRLTVV.

V gene TRBV7-8 combines with J gene TRBJ1-1; 7 bases map to TRBD1. V dropped 5 bases and J dropped 1; count of bases not matched to a gene: 4. This CDR3 comprises 14 residues. From germline, CDR1 is SGHVS and CDR2 FQNEAQ. Written as DNA, the CDR3 is TGTGCCAGCAGCCGCGGACAGGAGAACACTGAAGCTTTCTTT. Its protein is CASSRGQENTEAFF.

Remarks on this clone: Other DNA sequences from this sample encode an identical CDR3 as well. The V call is TRBV2, the J call TRBJ2-7; D is perhaps TRBD2 (7 bases). V was shortened by 6 bases and J by 3 bases, with 18 bases between the two germline ends. This CDR3 is 15 amino acids long. Germline loops: CDR1 SNHLY, CDR2 FYNNEI. The DNA for the CDR3 is TGTGCCAGCAGGGCCCGGGTGGGGGGGCTCTACGAGCAGTACTTC. Its protein is CASRARVGGLYEQYF.

The chain carries TRBV2 and TRBJ2-7; 7 nucleotides line up with TRBD1. The junction had 5 bases not matched to a gene; V was cut back by 5 bases and J by 4 bases. This CDR3 has 13 residues. The germline V gene encodes CDR1 SNHLY and CDR2 FYNNEI. CDR3 coding DNA: TGTGCCAGCAGTCTCCGGGACAGATACGAGCAGTACTTC. Its translation: CASSLRDRYEQYF. The full variable domain, in which reference TRBV2 and TRBJ2-7 provide the parts outside the CDR3, is EPEVTQTPSHQVTQMGQEVILRCVPISNHLYFYWYRQILGQKVEFLVSFYNNEISEKSEIFDDQFSVERPDGSNFTLKIRSTKLEDSAMYFCASSLRDRYEQYFGPGTRLTVT.

This clone showed up just a few times. This chain connects TRBV27 to TRBJ2-2; TRBD1 matches 9 bases. CDR3 length: 15 residues. The germline CDR1 and CDR2 sequences are MNHEY and SMNVEV (reference sequence). V trimming: 7 bases; J trimming: 5 bases; junction bases outside the gene matches: 8. The CDR3 DNA reads as TGTGCCAGCACTCCTCTTGGACAGGGGACCGGGGAGCTGTTTTTT. The encoded protein is CASTPLGQGTGELFF.

The sample holds one count of this clone. V usage is TRBV4-1 and J usage is TRBJ1-1; D gene uncertain. The CDR3 runs to 14 residues. With 3 bases removed from V and 6 bases from J, the gap between germline ends came to 14 bases. Germline values: CDR1 MGHRA, CDR2 YSYEKL. CDR3 bases: TGCGCCAGCAGCCACGGCAGGCCCGGGCCTGAAGCTTTCTTT. Its translation is CASSHGRPGPEAFF.